This is a list of T cell receptor beta chains from one sample in a study of shared clonotypes between healthy human individuals. Here immunoSEQ multiplex PCR was the method, and the copy in TCRdb shows in-frame clones only, minus some. The data show about 2 million clones, with over 85% seen just once and around 1.2% held by the top ten. What was sequenced was naive CD8+ T cells sorted from blood. Receptor source: a man aged 18 to 30 in good health. CDR3s include the opening cysteine and the closing phenylalanine or tryptophan. A D gene is named only where the DNA matches it firmly. Clone size is stated in some rows and not others, as once, few, many or a class when expanded.

d_call,j_call,clone_size,v_call,cdr3_aa,cdr3_nt
TRBD2,TRBJ2-3,.,TRBV6-5,CASSRTSGTDTQYF,TGTGCCAGCAGTCGAACTAGCGGCACAGATACGCAGTATTTT
.,TRBJ2-7,.,TRBV6-5,CASSPSSLFEQYF,TGTGCCAGCAGTCCCTCCTCTTTATTCGAGCAGTACTTC
.,TRBJ2-7,.,TRBV4-1,CASSQAEGLAYEQYF,TGCGCCAGCAGCCAAGCCGAGGGGCTGGCCTACGAGCAGTACTTC
.,TRBJ2-7,.,TRBV13,CASSLGDFLIPEQYF,TGTGCCAGCAGCTTGGGAGACTTCCTTATTCCCGAGCAGTACTTC
.,TRBJ2-2,.,TRBV5-6,CASRLEGGELFF,TGTGCCAGCAGACTAGAAGGCGGGGAGCTGTTTTTT
TRBD1,TRBJ2-7,.,TRBV9,CASSVGVGQGTYEQYF,TGTGCCAGCAGCGTAGGTGTTGGACAGGGGACCTACGAGCAGTACTTC
TRBD2,TRBJ2-5,.,TRBV2,CASSGRDYIQETQYF,TGTGCCAGCAGTGGGCGGGACTACATCCAAGAGACCCAGTACTTC
TRBD2,TRBJ2-1,.,TRBV29-1,CSVGKAGEGDEQFF,TGCAGCGTCGGAAAAGCGGGGGAGGGGGATGAGCAGTTCTTC
.,TRBJ2-7,.,TRBV27,CASSLSGSSYEQYF,TGTGCCAGCAGTTTATCCGGCAGCTCCTACGAGCAGTACTTC
.,TRBJ2-7,.,TRBV6-1,CASSRDISYEQYF,TGTGCCAGCAGTAGGGACATTTCCTACGAGCAGTACTTC
TRBD1,TRBJ2-7,.,TRBV2,CASEGQGYEQYF,TGTGCCTCCGAGGGACAGGGATACGAGCAGTACTTC
.,TRBJ1-3,.,TRBV2,CASGGGNSGNTIYF,TGTGCCAGCGGGGGGGGGAACTCTGGAAACACCATATATTTT
TRBD2,TRBJ2-5,.,TRBV5-1,CASRVAPSGQETQYF,TGCGCCAGCAGGGTGGCTCCTAGCGGCCAAGAGACCCAGTACTTC
.,TRBJ2-7,.,TRBV5-6,CASSLQMASSYEQYF,TGTGCCAGCAGCTTACAGATGGCCAGCTCCTACGAGCAGTACTTC
TRBD2,TRBJ2-7,once,TRBV10-2,CASSESKLAGAYEQYF,TGCGCCAGCAGTGAGTCGAAGCTAGCGGGAGCCTACGAGCAGTACTTC
TRBD1,TRBJ2-1,.,TRBV25-1,CASSEYQGVYNEQFF,TGTGCCAGCAGTGAATACCAGGGGGTCTACAATGAGCAGTTCTTC
.,TRBJ2-5,.,TRBV15,CATSRVWRVGVETQYF,TGTGCCACCAGCAGAGTCTGGAGGGTGGGCGTAGAGACCCAGTACTTC
TRBD1,TRBJ1-1,.,TRBV6-6,CASSPRTGGNTEAFF,TGTGCCAGCAGTCCTCGGACAGGGGGAAACACTGAAGCTTTCTTT
TRBD2,TRBJ2-7,.,TRBV9,CASSAGGSSGPYEQYF,TGTGCCAGCAGCGCTGGGGGGTCTAGCGGGCCCTACGAGCAGTACTTC
.,TRBJ2-7,.,TRBV14,CASSASLAISEQYF,TGTGCCAGCAGCGCAAGCCTGGCCATCTCCGAGCAGTACTTC
TRBD1,TRBJ2-1,.,TRBV28,CASSGQVSSYNEQFF,TGTGCCAGCAGTGGACAGGTCAGCTCCTACAATGAGCAGTTCTTC
.,TRBJ2-7,.,TRBV28,CASSSPSIGWSSYEQYF,TGTGCCAGCAGTTCCCCGTCGATCGGATGGAGCTCCTACGAGCAGTACTTC
.,TRBJ1-1,.,TRBV4-1,CASSQEAGLTEAFF,TGCGCCAGCAGCCAAGAGGCAGGGCTAACTGAAGCTTTCTTT
.,TRBJ2-7,.,TRBV5-6,CASSFAGGHYEQYF,TGTGCCAGCAGCTTCGCCGGGGGGCACTACGAGCAGTACTTC
TRBD2,TRBJ2-7,.,TRBV5-1,CASSQGTSGRAHEQYF,TGCGCCAGCAGCCAAGGGACTAGCGGGAGGGCTCACGAGCAGTACTTC
TRBD2,TRBJ2-3,.,TRBV6-6,CASSSGGVRDTQYF,TGTGCCAGCAGTTCCGGGGGGGTCCGAGATACGCAGTATTTT
.,TRBJ2-7,.,TRBV28,CASSLTGNAYEQYF,TGTGCCAGCAGTTTAACGGGGAACGCCTACGAGCAGTACTTC
.,TRBJ2-1,.,TRBV6-5,CASSYKSSQRDEQFF,TGTGCCAGCAGTTACAAATCCTCCCAGCGGGATGAGCAGTTCTTC
.,TRBJ2-7,.,TRBV4-2,CASSQWGASQRNEQYF,TGTGCCAGCAGCCAATGGGGGGCTAGTCAGCGGAACGAGCAGTACTTC
TRBD1,TRBJ1-5,.,TRBV29-1,CSVTETGMDQPQHF,TGCAGCGTGACCGAGACAGGGATGGATCAGCCCCAGCATTTT
.,TRBJ2-2,once,TRBV4-1,CASSPLLANTGELFF,TGCGCCAGCAGCCCGTTACTAGCGAACACCGGGGAGCTGTTTTTT
TRBD1,TRBJ2-2,.,TRBV7-9,CASSRDRAPVDGELFF,TGTGCCAGCAGCCGGGACAGGGCCCCGGTGGACGGGGAGCTGTTTTTT
.,TRBJ2-2,.,TRBV15,CATSRDSNSLNTGELFF,TGTGCCACCAGCAGAGATAGTAACAGCTTGAACACCGGGGAGCTGTTTTTT
.,TRBJ2-2,once,TRBV5-6,CASSQGIAGVGGELFF,TGTGCCAGCAGCCAGGGGATAGCCGGGGTTGGCGGGGAGCTGTTTTTT
TRBD1,TRBJ1-1,.,TRBV28,CASSSTGQGIWDTEAFF,TGTGCCAGCAGTTCTACGGGACAGGGAATTTGGGACACTGAAGCTTTCTTT
.,TRBJ2-5,.,TRBV29-1,CSVRTVQETQYF,TGCAGCGTTAGGACAGTCCAAGAGACCCAGTACTTC
TRBD2,TRBJ2-3,.,TRBV9,CASSDGTSRDTQYF,TGTGCCAGCAGTGACGGGACTAGCAGAGATACGCAGTATTTT
TRBD2,TRBJ2-2,once,TRBV27,CASGLAPSNTGELFF,TGTGCCAGCGGACTAGCGCCTAGCAACACCGGGGAGCTGTTTTTT
.,TRBJ2-5,.,TRBV4-1,CASSQATVAETQYF,TGCGCCAGCAGCCAAGCCACGGTAGCTGAGACCCAGTACTTC
.,TRBJ2-1,.,TRBV4-1,CASSQGTLGEQFF,TGCGCCAGCAGCCAAGGTACCCTAGGGGAGCAGTTCTTC
.,TRBJ2-7,.,TRBV4-1,CASSHTEKTSYEQYF,TGCGCCAGCAGCCATACTGAAAAGACTAGCTACGAGCAGTACTTC
TRBD1,TRBJ2-3,.,TRBV10-3,CAISETGELDTQYF,TGTGCCATCAGTGAGACAGGGGAGTTAGATACGCAGTATTTT
.,TRBJ2-1,.,TRBV7-9,CASSSKPNEQFF,TGTGCCAGCAGCTCTAAGCCCAATGAGCAGTTCTTC
.,TRBJ2-7,.,TRBV18,CASSPGGDKTYEQYF,TGTGCCAGCTCTCCCGGGGGTGACAAGACCTACGAGCAGTACTTC
.,TRBJ2-5,.,TRBV6-5,CASSYEQRETQYF,TGTGCCAGCAGTTACGAGCAAAGAGAGACCCAGTACTTC
.,TRBJ1-5,.,TRBV5-6,CASSLMMAGPQPQHF,TGTGCCAGCAGCTTGATGATGGCAGGGCCTCAGCCCCAGCATTTT
TRBD1,TRBJ1-4,.,TRBV27,CASRAGGSNEKLFF,TGTGCCAGCAGGGCAGGGGGCTCTAATGAAAAACTGTTTTTT